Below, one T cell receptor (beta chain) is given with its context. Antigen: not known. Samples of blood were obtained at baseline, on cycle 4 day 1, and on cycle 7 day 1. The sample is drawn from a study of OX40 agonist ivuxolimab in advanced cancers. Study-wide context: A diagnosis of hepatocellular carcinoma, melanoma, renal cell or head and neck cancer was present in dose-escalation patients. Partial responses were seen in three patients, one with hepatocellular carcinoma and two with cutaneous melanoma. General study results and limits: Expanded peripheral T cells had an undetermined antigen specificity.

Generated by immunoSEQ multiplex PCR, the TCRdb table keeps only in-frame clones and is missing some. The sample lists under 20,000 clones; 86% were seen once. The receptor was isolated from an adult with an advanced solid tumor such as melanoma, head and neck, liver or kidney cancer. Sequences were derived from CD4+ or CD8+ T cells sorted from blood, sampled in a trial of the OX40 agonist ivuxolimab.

The CDR3 spells CASSIREGGGDEQFF. The DNA of the CDR3 is TGTGCCAGTAGTATTCGGGAGGGCGGAGGCGATGAGCAGTTCTTC. The chain joins TRBV19 to TRBJ2-1; 8 nucleotides line up with TRBD2. Unmatched junction bases numbered 9, after V lost 3 bases and J lost 8 bases. Germline CDR1 LNHDA, CDR2 SQIVND (reference sequence). The CDR3 totals 15 residues.